This TCR beta chain was retrieved from a study of patients and donors after allogeneic stem cell transplantation. TCRdb reprocessed the RT-PCR reads with MiXCR, giving one entry per CDR3 protein. Here the sample spans about 960,000 distinct CDR3 sequences, roughly 18% being singletons. Germline V gene lookup returns CDR1 MDHEN and CDR2 SYDVKM. This CDR3 spans 17 amino acids. The trim removed 5 bases at V and 0 bases at J, leaving 7 bases unmatched. The V and J genes are TRBV28 and TRBJ2-1, with 10 bases aligning to TRBD2. This receptor was identified in a human donor who was either an allogeneic HSCT recipient or a stem cell or donor lymphocyte infusion donor (not recorded which). It is not recorded whose cells these are; they may come from a transplant donor. The specimen was blood, either unsorted or a sorted T cell fraction (not recorded which). CDR3 bases: TGTGCCAGCAGTCTTTGGACTAGCGGTTACTCCTACAATGAGCAGTTCTTC. This gives the protein CASSLWTSGYSYNEQFF.